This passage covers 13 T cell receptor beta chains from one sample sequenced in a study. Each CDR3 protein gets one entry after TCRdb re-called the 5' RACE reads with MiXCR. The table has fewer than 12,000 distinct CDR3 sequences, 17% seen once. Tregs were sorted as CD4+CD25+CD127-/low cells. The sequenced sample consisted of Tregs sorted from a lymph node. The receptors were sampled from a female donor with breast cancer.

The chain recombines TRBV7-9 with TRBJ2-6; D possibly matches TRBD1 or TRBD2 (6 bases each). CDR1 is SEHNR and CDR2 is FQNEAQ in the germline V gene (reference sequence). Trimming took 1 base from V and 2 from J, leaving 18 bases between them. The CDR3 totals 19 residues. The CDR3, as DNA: TGTGCCAGCAGCTTAGGGAGGTTGGGGGGCGCGCCTGGGGCCAACGTCCTGACTTTC. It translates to CASSLGRLGGAPGANVLTF.

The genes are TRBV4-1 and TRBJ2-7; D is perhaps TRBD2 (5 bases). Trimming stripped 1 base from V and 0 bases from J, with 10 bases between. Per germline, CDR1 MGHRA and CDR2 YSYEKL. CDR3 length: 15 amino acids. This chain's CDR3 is CASSQAGGRSYEQYF. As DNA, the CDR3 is TGCGCCAGCAGCCAAGCCGGCGGGCGCTCCTACGAGCAGTACTTC.

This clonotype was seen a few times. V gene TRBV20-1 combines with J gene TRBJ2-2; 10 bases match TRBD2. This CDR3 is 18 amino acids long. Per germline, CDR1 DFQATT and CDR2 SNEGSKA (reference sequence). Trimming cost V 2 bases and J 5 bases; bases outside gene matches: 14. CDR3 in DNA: TGCAGTGCTAGATTGGCCGGGGAGCGGGGGGGTCTAACCGGGGAGCTGTTTTTT. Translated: CSARLAGERGGLTGELFF.

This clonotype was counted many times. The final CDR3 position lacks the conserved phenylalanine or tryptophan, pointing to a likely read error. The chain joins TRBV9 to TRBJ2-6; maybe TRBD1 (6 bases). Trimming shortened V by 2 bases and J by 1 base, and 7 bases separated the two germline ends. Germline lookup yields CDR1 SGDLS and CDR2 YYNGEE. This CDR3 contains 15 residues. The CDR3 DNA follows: TGTGCCAGCAGCGTCCAGGGGTCTGGGGCCAACGTCCTGACTTCC. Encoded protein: CASSVQGSGANVLTS.

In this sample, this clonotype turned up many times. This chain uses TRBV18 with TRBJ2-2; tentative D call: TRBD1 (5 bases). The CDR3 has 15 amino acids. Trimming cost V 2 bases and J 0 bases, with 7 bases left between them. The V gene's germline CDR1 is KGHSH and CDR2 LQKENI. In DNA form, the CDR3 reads TGTGCCAGCTCACCATCCAGGGCGAACACCGGGGAGCTGTTTTTT. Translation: CASSPSRANTGELFF.

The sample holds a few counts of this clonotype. The CDR3 loop reads CASSQDTRNQPQHF. The CDR3 DNA reads as TGTGCCAGCAGCCAAGATACGAGGAATCAGCCCCAGCATTTT. The chain combines TRBV3-1 with TRBJ1-5; D call uncertain. From germline, CDR1 is LGHDT and CDR2 YNNKEL (reference sequence). V lost 0 bases and J lost 4, with 7 bases in between. The CDR3 contains 14 residues.

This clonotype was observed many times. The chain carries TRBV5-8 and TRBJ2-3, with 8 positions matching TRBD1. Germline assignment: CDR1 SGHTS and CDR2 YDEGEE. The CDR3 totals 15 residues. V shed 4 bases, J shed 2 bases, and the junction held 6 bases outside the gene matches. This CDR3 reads CASSTGQASTDTQYF. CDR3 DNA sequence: TGTGCCAGCAGCACGGGACAGGCCTCCACAGATACGCAGTATTTT.

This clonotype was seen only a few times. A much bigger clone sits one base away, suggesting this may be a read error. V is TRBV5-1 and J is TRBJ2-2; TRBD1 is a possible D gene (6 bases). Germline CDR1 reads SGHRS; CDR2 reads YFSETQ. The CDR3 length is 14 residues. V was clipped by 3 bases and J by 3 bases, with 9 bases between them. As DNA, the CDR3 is TGCGCCAGCAGCTGGACAGCGGACACCGGGGAGCTGTTTTTT. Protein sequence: CASSWTADTGELFF. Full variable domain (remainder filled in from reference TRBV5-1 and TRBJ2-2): KAGVTQTPRYLIKTRGQQVTLSCSPISGHRSVSWYQQTPGQGLQFLFEYFSETQRNKGNFPGRFSGRQFSNSRSEMNVSTLELGDSALYLCASSWTADTGELFFGEGSRLTVL.

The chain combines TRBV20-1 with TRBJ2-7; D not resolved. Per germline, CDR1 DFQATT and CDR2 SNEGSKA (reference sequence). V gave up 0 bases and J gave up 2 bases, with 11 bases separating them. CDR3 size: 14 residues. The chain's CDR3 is CSARDRVGTYEQYF. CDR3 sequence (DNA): TGCAGTGCTAGAGATCGTGTAGGAACCTACGAGCAGTACTTC.

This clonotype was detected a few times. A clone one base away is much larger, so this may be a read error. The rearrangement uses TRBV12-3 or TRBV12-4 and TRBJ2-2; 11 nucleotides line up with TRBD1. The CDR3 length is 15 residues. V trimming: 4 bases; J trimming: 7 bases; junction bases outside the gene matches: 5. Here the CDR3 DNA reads TGTGCCAGCAGTTGGACAGGGGGCGCGGTCGGGGAGCTGTTTTTT. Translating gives CASSWTGGAVGELFF.

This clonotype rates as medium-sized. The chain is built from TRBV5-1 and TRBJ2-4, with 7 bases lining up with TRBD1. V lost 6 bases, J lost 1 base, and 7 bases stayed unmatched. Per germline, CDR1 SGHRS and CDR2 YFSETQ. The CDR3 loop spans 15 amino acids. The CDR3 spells CASTQGVRAKNIQYF. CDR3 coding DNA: TGCGCCAGCACCCAGGGGGTGAGGGCCAAAAACATTCAGTACTTC.

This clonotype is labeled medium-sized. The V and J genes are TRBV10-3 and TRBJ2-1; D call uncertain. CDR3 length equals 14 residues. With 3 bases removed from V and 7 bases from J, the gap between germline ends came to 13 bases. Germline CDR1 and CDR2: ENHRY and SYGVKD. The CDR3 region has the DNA TGTGCCATCAGTGACCGATCGTCCGGGAATGAGCAGTTCTTC. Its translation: CAISDRSSGNEQFF.

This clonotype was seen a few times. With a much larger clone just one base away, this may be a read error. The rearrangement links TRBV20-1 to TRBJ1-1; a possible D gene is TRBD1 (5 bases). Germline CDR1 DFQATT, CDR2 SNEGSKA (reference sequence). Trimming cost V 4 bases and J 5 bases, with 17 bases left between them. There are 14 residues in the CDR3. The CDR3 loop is CSATSSGGETEAFF. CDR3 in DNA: TGCAGTGCTACCTCGAGCGGGGGAGAGACTGAAGCTTTCTTT.